These T cell receptor beta chains were read from a single sample in a study of regulatory T cells in long-lasting Graves disease. TCRdb passed the multiplex PCR reads through MiXCR, listing each CDR3 protein once. The sample records 300,000 to 450,000 distinct CDR3 sequences, about a sixth being singletons. This specimen was peripheral blood mononuclear cells (PBMCs), taken at new diagnosis, from a patient treated with antithyroid drugs. Receptor source: a female donor with Graves disease. Each CDR3 is given with its conserved first and last residue. A D gene is named only where the DNA matches it firmly. Size values are once, few and many counts, or a class for expanded clones, and some rows have none.

V gene	CDR3 length	clone size	J gene	D gene	CDR3 DNA	CDR3 protein
TRBV7-3	16	.	TRBJ1-6	TRBD1	TGTGCCAGCAGCTCCCTGGGACAGGGGCGCGCCTCACCCCTCCACTTT	CASSSLGQGRASPLHF
TRBV11-2	15	few	TRBJ2-2	.	TGTGCCAGCAGCTTAAGGCCTAGGGAGACCGGGGAGCTGTTTTTT	CASSLRPRETGELFF
TRBV19	13	.	TRBJ1-1	.	TGTGCCAGTAGTATCGGAGAGGGCACTGAAGCTTTCTTT	CASSIGEGTEAFF
TRBV20-1	16	many	TRBJ2-3	.	TGCAGTGCTAGGAAACTAGCCGGCCTCGGCACAGATACGCAGTATTTT	CSARKLAGLGTDTQYF
TRBV11-2	14	few	TRBJ1-1	.	TGTGCCAGCAGCTTAGATCGGTTGTCCACTGAAGCTTCCTTT	CASSLDRLSTEASF
TRBV27	13	many	TRBJ1-6	.	TGTGCCAGCAGGGTATGGTCAAATTCACCCCTCCACTTT	CASRVWSNSPLHF
TRBV12-3/TRBV12-4	13	many	TRBJ2-3	.	TGTGCCAGCAGCTTTGGCACCACAGATACGCAGTATTTT	CASSFGTTDTQYF
TRBV20-1	15	.	TRBJ2-5	.	TGCAGTGCTAGAGGGGGGCGGTCTAGCCAGCAGACCCAGTACTTC	CSARGGRSSQQTQYF
TRBV12-3/TRBV12-4	11	many	TRBJ2-2	.	TGTGCCAGCTGGAAGGCCGGGGAGCTGTTTTTT	CASWKAGELFF
TRBV20-1	15	many	TRBJ2-4	TRBD2	TGCAGTGTTACGCTAGCGGGAGAATCCAAAAACATTCAGTACTTC	CSVTLAGESKNIQYF
TRBV4-1	15	.	TRBJ2-1	TRBD2	TGCGCCAGCAGCCAATCCCTAGCGGGCGTGAATGAGCAGTTCTTC	CASSQSLAGVNEQFF
TRBV2	16	.	TRBJ2-7	TRBD1	TGTGCCAGCCCCCCCCTATCCGGGACAGGGGGCGACGAGCAGTACTTC	CASPPLSGTGGDEQYF
TRBV19	10	once	TRBJ2-4	TRBD2	TGTGCGGCCGGGGGGGCAGTTCAGTACTTC	CAAGGAVQYF
TRBV6-2/TRBV6-3	13	.	TRBJ1-1	.	TGTGCCGGTTTCCCGGGGGAGAACACTGAAGCTTTCTTT	CAGFPGENTEAFF
TRBV5-6	15	many	TRBJ2-7	.	TGTGCCAGCAGGGCGGCTTGGCAGCGATCCTACGAGCAGTACTTC	CASRAAWQRSYEQYF
TRBV6-1	14	many	TRBJ1-5	TRBD1	TGTGCCAGCAAGGAGACAGGGGGTGGTCAGCCCCAGCATTTT	CASKETGGGQPQHF
TRBV4-1	17	.	TRBJ1-2	.	TGCGCCAGCAGCCAAGGAACCGGGATCCAAAAAAACTATGGCTACACCTTC	CASSQGTGIQKNYGYTF
TRBV3-1	14	many	TRBJ1-2	.	TGTGCCAGCAGCCGTAGGGGGACACTTCATGGCTACACCTTC	CASSRRGTLHGYTF
TRBV7-6	16	many	TRBJ1-2	.	TGTGCCAGCAGCTTAAATTCGGGCGGGACGTCGTCAGGCTACACCTTC	CASSLNSGGTSSGYTF
TRBV7-8	15	many	TRBJ2-1	TRBD2	TGTGCCACCAAGTCGACTAGCGGGAGGGCCAATGAGCAGTTCTTC	CATKSTSGRANEQFF
TRBV18	15	few	TRBJ1-1	.	TGTGCCAGCTCCTCTTTGGCGGATCTGAACACTGAAGCTTTCTTT	CASSSLADLNTEAFF
TRBV28	15	many	TRBJ2-3	TRBD2	TGTGCCAGCAGTTTCCTAGCGGGAGACGGGAATACGCAGTATTTT	CASSFLAGDGNTQYF
TRBV2	14	.	TRBJ2-6	TRBD2	TGTGCCAGCAGTGGACTAGCCGGGGCCAACGTCCTGACTTTC	CASSGLAGANVLTF
TRBV7-2	13	many	TRBJ2-5	.	TGTGCCAGCAGCTTAGCATTCCAAGAGACCCAGTACTTC	CASSLAFQETQYF
TRBV3-1	15	.	TRBJ1-4	TRBD1	TGTGCCAGCAGCCTCCAGACAGGGACTAATGAAAAACTGTTTTTT	CASSLQTGTNEKLFF
TRBV7-9	20	many	TRBJ2-3	TRBD2	TGTGCCAGCAGCTTATCAGGACTAGCGGGGGGCAGAACTAGCACAGATACGCAGTATTTT	CASSLSGLAGGRTSTDTQYF
TRBV19	12	.	TRBJ1-5	.	TGTGCCAGTAGTAGCAGGGGAGGGCCCCAGCATTTT	CASSSRGGPQHF
TRBV4-1	14	.	TRBJ2-1	.	TGCGCCAGCAGCCAAGACCGCCAGAACAATGAGCAGTTCTTC	CASSQDRQNNEQFF
TRBV5-4	14	many	TRBJ1-1	.	TGTGCCAGTCTCCTCCACCTCGACACCACTGAAGCTTTCTTT	CASLLHLDTTEAFF
TRBV12-3/TRBV12-4	12	.	TRBJ2-1	.	TGTGCCAGCAGCCCCTTATTAGCTGAGCAGTTCTTC	CASSPLLAEQFF
TRBV27	11	many	TRBJ1-1	.	TGTGCCAGCAAATCGGCCCTTGAAGCTTTCTTT	CASKSALEAFF
TRBV9	13	many	TRBJ1-1	.	TGTGCCAGCAGCGTAGCTACGAACACTGAAGCTTTCTTT	CASSVATNTEAFF
TRBV7-2	15	many	TRBJ2-7	TRBD2	TGTGCCAGCAGCTTAGTCTCAGCGGGAGTCTACGAGCAGTACTTC	CASSLVSAGVYEQYF
TRBV13	17	many	TRBJ2-2	.	TGTGCCAGCAGCTCGGGACTGCAGCATCGGAACACCGGGGAGCTGTTTTTT	CASSSGLQHRNTGELFF
TRBV28	15	few	TRBJ2-6	.	TGTGCCAGCAGTTTAGAAAGCTCTGGGGCCAACGTCCTGACTTTC	CASSLESSGANVLTF
TRBV11-2	16	.	TRBJ1-1	.	TGTGCCAGCAGCTTATCTAGGGCGGGGTGGGACACTGAAGCTTTCTTT	CASSLSRAGWDTEAFF
TRBV12-3/TRBV12-4	15	many	TRBJ1-5	.	TGTGCCAGCAGTTTAGCGGGCTCTGGGAATCAGCCCCAGCATTTT	CASSLAGSGNQPQHF
TRBV28	16	many	TRBJ2-5	TRBD2	TGTGCCAGCACCGTTTGGGGGACTAGCGGCCAAGAGACCCAGTACTTC	CASTVWGTSGQETQYF
TRBV30	13	many	TRBJ2-7	.	TGTGCCTGGAGTCCATATAGTACCTACGAGCAGTACTTC	CAWSPYSTYEQYF
TRBV27	17	many	TRBJ2-2	TRBD1	TGTGCCAGCAGTTTGACCTTCGGGACAGGGATGGCCGGGGAGCTGTTTTTT	CASSLTFGTGMAGELFF